This T cell receptor (beta chain) comes out of a study of radiotherapy plus CTLA-4 blockade in lung cancer. Findings and caveats of the study: After radiotherapy and ipilimumab, tumor-derived clones expanded in peripheral blood. Early blood T cell clone changes and increased post-radiation serum interferon-beta were reportedly the strongest response predictors.

Germline CDR1 and CDR2: MNHEY and SMNVEV (reference sequence). The CDR3 contains 15 residues. The V gene lost 5 bases and the J gene lost 7 bases, with 21 bases spanning the gap. Notes on this clone: Its antigen is not identified.

Focal radiation plus CTLA-4 blockade with ipilimumab was given to patients with chemo-refractory metastatic non-small-cell lung cancer. Using immunoSEQ multiplex PCR, the repertoire was profiled, and TCRdb retains in-frame clones only, with some absent. The data hold around 70,000 clones, with approximately 76% observed a single time. The sequence derives from a human donor with non-small cell lung cancer whose response to radiotherapy plus ipilimumab could not be evaluated. Some clones in this sample may be carry-over from other donors' samples. This specimen was peripheral blood, taken from a patient treated with radiotherapy plus ipilimumab. The genes are TRBV27 and TRBJ2-7, with D perhaps matching TRBD1 (6 bases). CDR3: CASSLNPGHQGEQYF. CDR3 bases: TGTGCCAGCAGTCTGAATCCGGGACACCAAGGAGAGCAGTACTTC.